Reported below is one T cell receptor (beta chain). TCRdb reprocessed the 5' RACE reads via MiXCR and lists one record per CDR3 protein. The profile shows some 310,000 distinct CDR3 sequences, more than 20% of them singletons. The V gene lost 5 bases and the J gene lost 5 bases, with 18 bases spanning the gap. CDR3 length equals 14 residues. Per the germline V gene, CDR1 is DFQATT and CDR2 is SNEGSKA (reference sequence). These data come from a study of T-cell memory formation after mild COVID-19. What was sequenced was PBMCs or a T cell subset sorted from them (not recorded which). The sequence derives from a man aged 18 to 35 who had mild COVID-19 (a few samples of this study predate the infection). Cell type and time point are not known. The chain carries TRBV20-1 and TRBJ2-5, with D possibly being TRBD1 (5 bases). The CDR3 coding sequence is TGCAGTGCTCTTGGGGCGGTACCCCTGGAGACCCAGTACTTC. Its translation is CSALGAVPLETQYF.